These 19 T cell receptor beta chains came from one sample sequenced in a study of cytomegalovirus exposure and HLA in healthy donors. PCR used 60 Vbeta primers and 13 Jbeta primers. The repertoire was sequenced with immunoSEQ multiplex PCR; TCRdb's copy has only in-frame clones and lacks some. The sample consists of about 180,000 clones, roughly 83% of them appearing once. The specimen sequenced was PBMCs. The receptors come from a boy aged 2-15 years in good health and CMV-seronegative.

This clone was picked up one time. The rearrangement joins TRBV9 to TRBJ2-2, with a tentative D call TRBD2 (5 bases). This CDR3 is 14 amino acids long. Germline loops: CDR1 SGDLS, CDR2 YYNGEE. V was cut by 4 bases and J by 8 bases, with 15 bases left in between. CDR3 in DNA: TGTGCCAGCAGCCAATGGACTGACAAAGGGGAGCTGTTTTTT. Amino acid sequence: CASSQWTDKGELFF.

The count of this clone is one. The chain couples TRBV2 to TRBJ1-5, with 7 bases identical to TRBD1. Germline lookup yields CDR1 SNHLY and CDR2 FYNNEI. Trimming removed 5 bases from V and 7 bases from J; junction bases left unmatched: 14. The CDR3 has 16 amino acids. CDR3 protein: CASSPRLTGRVQPQHF. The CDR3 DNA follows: TGTGCCAGCAGTCCTAGACTGACAGGGCGAGTACAGCCCCAGCATTTT.

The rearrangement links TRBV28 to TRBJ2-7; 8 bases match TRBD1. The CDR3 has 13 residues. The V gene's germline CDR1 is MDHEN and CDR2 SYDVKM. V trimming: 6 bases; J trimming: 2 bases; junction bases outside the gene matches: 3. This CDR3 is CASSDRGPYEQYF. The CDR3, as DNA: TGTGCCAGCAGCGACAGGGGCCCCTACGAGCAGTACTTC.

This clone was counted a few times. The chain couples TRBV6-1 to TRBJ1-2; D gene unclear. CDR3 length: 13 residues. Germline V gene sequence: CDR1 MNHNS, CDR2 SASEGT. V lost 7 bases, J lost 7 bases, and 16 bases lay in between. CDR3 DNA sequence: TGTGCCAGCATTGAGAGGGTTTTTAGTGGCTACACCTTC. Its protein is CASIERVFSGYTF.

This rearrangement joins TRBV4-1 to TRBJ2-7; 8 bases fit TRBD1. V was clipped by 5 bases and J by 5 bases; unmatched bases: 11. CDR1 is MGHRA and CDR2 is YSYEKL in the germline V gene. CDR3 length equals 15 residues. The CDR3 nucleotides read TGCGCCAGCAGCTATGGACCGACAGGGGCTAACGAGCAGTACTTC. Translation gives CASSYGPTGANEQYF.

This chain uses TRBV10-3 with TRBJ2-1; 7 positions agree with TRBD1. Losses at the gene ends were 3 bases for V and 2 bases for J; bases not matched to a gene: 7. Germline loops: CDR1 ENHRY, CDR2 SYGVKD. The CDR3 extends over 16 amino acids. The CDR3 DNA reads TGTGCCATCAGTGACCCCGGACAGGTTACCTACAATGAGCAGTTCTTC. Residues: CAISDPGQVTYNEQFF.

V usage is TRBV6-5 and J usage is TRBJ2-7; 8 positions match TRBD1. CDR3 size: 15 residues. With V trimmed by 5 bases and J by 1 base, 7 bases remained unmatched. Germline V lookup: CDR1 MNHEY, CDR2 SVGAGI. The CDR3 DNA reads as TGTGCCAGCAGTCGCTCGGACAGGGTTTCCTACGAGCAGTACTTC. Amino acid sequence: CASSRSDRVSYEQYF.

CDR3 in amino acids: CASSWRSSYEQYF. DNA of the CDR3: TGTGCCAGCAGTTGGCGGTCGTCCTACGAGCAGTACTTC. The chain has TRBV27 and TRBJ2-7; no reliable D call. This CDR3 contains 13 residues. Germline-derived CDR1 and CDR2 are MNHEY and SMNVEV (reference sequence). Deletions cut 4 bases from V and 1 base from J, with 8 bases between.

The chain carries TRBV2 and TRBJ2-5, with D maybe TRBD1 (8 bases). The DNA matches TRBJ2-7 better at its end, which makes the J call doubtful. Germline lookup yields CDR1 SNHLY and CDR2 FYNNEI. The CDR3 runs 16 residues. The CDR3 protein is CASSTGGQGATYEQYF. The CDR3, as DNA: TGTGCCAGCAGTACGGGAGGTCAGGGGGCTACCTACGAGCAGTACTTC.

The CDR3 sequence is CASSQLPISSGGRGYEQYF. The CDR3 nucleotides read TGTGCCAGCAGCCAACTGCCAATCTCGTCAGGGGGGCGAGGCTACGAGCAGTACTTC. The chain carries TRBV14 and TRBJ2-7, with D tentatively TRBD1 (7 bases). Per the germline V gene, CDR1 is SGHDN and CDR2 is FVKESK. Trimming took 2 bases from V and 3 from J, leaving 26 bases between them. The CDR3 consists of 19 residues.

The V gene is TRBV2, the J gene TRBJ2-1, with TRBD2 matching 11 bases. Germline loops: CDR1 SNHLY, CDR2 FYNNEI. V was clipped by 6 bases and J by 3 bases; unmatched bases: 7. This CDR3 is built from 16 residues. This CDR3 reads CASRQGGTSGYNEQFF. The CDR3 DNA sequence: TGTGCCAGCAGGCAAGGAGGGACTAGCGGCTACAATGAGCAGTTCTTC.

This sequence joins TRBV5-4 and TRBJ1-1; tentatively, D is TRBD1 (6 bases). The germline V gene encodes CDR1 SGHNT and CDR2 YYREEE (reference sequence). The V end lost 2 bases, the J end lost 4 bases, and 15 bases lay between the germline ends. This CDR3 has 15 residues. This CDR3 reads CASSLPRAGVTEAFF. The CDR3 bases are TGTGCCAGCAGCTTACCTCGGGCAGGGGTCACTGAAGCTTTCTTT.

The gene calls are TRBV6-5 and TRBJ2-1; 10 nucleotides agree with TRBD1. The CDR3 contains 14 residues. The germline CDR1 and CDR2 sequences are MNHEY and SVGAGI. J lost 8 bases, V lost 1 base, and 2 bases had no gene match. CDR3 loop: CASSYFDRGHEQFF. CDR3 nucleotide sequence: TGTGCCAGCAGTTACTTTGACAGGGGGCATGAGCAGTTCTTC.

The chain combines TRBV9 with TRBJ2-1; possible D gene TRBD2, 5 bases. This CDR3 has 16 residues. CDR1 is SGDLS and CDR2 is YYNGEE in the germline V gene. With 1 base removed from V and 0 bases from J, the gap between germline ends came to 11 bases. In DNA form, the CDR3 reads TGTGCCAGCAGCGTATCCCGACTACGCTCCTACAATGAGCAGTTCTTC. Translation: CASSVSRLRSYNEQFF.

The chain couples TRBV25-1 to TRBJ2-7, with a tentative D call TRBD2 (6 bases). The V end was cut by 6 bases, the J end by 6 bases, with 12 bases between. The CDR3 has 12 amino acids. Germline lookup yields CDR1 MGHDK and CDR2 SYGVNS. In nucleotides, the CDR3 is TGTGCCAGCAGGACGGGGGTGGGCGAGCAGTACTTC. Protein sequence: CASRTGVGEQYF.

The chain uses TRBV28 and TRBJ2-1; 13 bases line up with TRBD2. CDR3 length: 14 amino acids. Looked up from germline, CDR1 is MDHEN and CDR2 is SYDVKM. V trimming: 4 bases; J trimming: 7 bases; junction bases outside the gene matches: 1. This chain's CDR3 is CASSWTSGSNEQFF. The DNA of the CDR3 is TGTGCCAGCAGTTGGACTAGCGGGAGTAATGAGCAGTTCTTC. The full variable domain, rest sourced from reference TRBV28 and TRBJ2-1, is DVKVTQSSRYLVKRTGEKVFLECVQDMDHENMFWYRQDPGLGLRLIYFSYDVKMKEKGDIPEGYSVSREKKERFSLILESASTNQTSMYLCASSWTSGSNEQFFGPGTRLTVL.

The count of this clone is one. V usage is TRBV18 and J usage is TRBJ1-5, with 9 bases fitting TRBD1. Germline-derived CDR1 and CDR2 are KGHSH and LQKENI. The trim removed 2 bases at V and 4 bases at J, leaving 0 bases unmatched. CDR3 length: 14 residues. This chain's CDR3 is CASSPGQGNQPQHF. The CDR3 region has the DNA TGTGCCAGCTCACCAGGACAGGGGAATCAGCCCCAGCATTTT.

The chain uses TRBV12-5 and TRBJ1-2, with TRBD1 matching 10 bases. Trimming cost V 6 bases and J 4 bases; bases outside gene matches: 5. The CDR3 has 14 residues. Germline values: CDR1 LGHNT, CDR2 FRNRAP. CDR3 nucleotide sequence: TGTGCTAGTGGGGACAGGGGGGATCTCTATGGCTACACCTTC. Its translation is CASGDRGDLYGYTF.

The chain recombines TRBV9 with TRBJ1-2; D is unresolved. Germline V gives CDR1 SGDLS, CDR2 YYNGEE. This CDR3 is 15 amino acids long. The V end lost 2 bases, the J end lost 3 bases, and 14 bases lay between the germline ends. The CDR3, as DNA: TGTGCCAGCAGCGTCCAGGTCCGGGGTGACTATGGCTACACCTTC. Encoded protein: CASSVQVRGDYGYTF.